Included here is one T cell receptor beta chain sequence, with context. The antigen is undetermined. Only one heparinised blood draw was taken per donor, and its volume averaged approximately 0.11 L. The data were taken from a study of beta chain features in type 1 diabetes. Study in general: Sorted cells from all samples, numbering almost 110 million, were examined.

The V and J ends lost 1 base and 6 bases, in that order; junction bases with no gene match: 5. From germline, CDR1 is SGHNT and CDR2 YYREEE (reference sequence). This CDR3 has 15 amino acids. TCRB transcripts that were expressed got sequenced, as all of the isolated RNA had been reverse transcribed. TCRdb keeps only in-frame clones here, not all; method: immunoSEQ multiplex PCR. The data hold around 150,000 clones, with around 8% observed a single time. Overall study results and limits: The question of HLA type influencing TCRB rearrangement was one that remained unresolved here. When Type 1 diabetes patients were examined, their TCRB CDR3s proved moderately but significantly shorter in all four CD4+ subsets.

The V gene is TRBV5-4, the J gene TRBJ2-1; 9 bases align to TRBD2. The clonotype comes from a man aged 18 to 30 in good health. The sequencing sample was made of central memory CD4+ T cells from blood. CDR3 loop: CASSLYLAGSNEQFF. The CDR3 DNA is TGTGCCAGCAGCTTGTATCTAGCGGGAAGCAATGAGCAGTTCTTC.